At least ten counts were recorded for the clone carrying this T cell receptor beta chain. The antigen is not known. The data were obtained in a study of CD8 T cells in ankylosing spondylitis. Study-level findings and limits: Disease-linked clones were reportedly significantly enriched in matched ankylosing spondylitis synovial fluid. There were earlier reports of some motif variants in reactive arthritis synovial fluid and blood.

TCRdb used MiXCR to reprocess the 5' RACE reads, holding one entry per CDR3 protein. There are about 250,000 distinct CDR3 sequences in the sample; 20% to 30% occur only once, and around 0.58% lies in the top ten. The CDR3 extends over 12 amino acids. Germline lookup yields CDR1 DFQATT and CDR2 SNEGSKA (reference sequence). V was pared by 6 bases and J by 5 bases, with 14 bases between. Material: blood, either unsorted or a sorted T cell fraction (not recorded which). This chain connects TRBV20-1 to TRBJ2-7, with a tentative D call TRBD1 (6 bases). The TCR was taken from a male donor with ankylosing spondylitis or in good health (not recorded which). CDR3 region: CSATTQGHEQYF. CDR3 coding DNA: TGCAGTGCAACCACTCAGGGGCACGAGCAGTACTTC.